The 26 T cell receptor beta chains in this list originate from one sample, sequenced in a study of CD8 T cells in cerebrospinal fluid in Alzheimer's disease. TCRdb re-called the 10x single-cell sequencing reads and gives one entry per CDR3 protein, without DNA. The sample totals some 970 distinct CDR3 sequences. Sequenced input: cerebrospinal fluid. The receptors come from a human donor with mild cognitive impairment.

By frequency, this clonotype is medium-sized (0.01 to 0.1%). The chain is built from TRBV9 and TRBJ2-1; TCRdb's assignment of TRBD2 cannot be checked, as there is no DNA. CDR3 length equals 14 residues. The germline CDR1 and CDR2 sequences are SGDLS and YYNGEE. CDR3 sequence: CASSVLAGGREQFF.

Considering frequency, this clonotype is medium-sized. This sequence joins TRBV12-3 or TRBV12-4 and TRBJ1-2; TCRdb picks TRBD1, but there is no DNA to check that call. The length of the CDR3 is 13 residues. The CDR3 sequence is CASSIQGRDGYTF.

This clonotype is identified as medium-sized from frequency. This sequence joins TRBV28 and TRBJ1-2; TCRdb names TRBD1, which stays unverified in the absence of DNA. The CDR3 loop spans 13 amino acids. Looked up from germline, CDR1 is MDHEN and CDR2 is SYDVKM. CDR3 in amino acids: CASRTGANYGYTF.

By frequency, this clonotype registers large (0.1 to 1%). The V and J genes are TRBV20-1 and TRBJ2-7. Germline assignment: CDR1 DFQATT and CDR2 SNEGSKA (reference sequence). The CDR3 totals 14 residues. CDR3 residues: CSAGKGQGPYEQYF.

This chain connects TRBV2 to TRBJ2-7. CDR1 and CDR2 (germline): SNHLY, FYNNEI. This CDR3 is 13 amino acids long. The CDR3 region is CASSEGALNEQYF.

This clonotype is classed as large by frequency. The rearrangement joins TRBV9 to TRBJ1-6. Per the germline V gene, CDR1 is SGDLS and CDR2 is YYNGEE. The CDR3 consists of 13 residues. The CDR3 here is CASNAVANSPLHF.

This clonotype is deemed large by its frequency. This rearrangement joins TRBV5-1 to TRBJ2-2; the D call from TCRdb, TRBD2, cannot be confirmed without DNA. The CDR3 sequence is 15 residues long. Germline V gene data show CDR1 as SGHRS and CDR2 as YFSETQ. The CDR3 spells CASSSGGANTGELFF.

Frequency places this clonotype as medium-sized (0.01 to 0.1%). The chain couples TRBV6-5 to TRBJ1-2; the D call of TRBD1 rests on TCRdb alone, since no DNA is present to check it. This CDR3 spans 14 amino acids. Per germline, CDR1 MNHEY and CDR2 SVGAGI. CDR3 region: CASSYTGTSGGYTF.

This clonotype counts as medium-sized by frequency. This chain joins TRBV6-1 and TRBJ2-1; TCRdb returns TRBD1, unconfirmable since there is no DNA. Germline assignment: CDR1 MNHNS and CDR2 SASEGT. The CDR3 is 15 residues long. CDR3 loop: CASSDRTGVGNEQFF.

The CDR3 is CASSLWESNEQFF. The chain is built from TRBV11-2 and TRBJ2-1; the D call from TCRdb, TRBD2, cannot be confirmed without DNA. Per the germline V gene, CDR1 is SGHAT and CDR2 is FQNNGV. The length of the CDR3 is 13 residues.

This clonotype is deemed large by its frequency. The chain employs TRBV20-1 and TRBJ1-1; TCRdb lists TRBD1, though no DNA is available to test this call. CDR1 and CDR2 from the germline V gene are DFQATT and SNEGSKA (reference sequence). The CDR3 has 12 residues. CDR3 amino acids: CSARQGNTEAFF.

This clonotype registers medium-sized by frequency. The chain is built from TRBV9 and TRBJ1-6. The CDR3 is 13 amino acids. Germline V gene data show CDR1 as SGDLS and CDR2 as YYNGEE. This CDR3 reads CASSVVSNSPLHF.

Considering frequency, this clonotype is medium-sized (0.01 to 0.1%). The chain recombines TRBV6-5 with TRBJ1-2; the D call from TCRdb, TRBD1, cannot be confirmed without DNA. In germline, CDR1 is MNHEY, CDR2 SVGAGI. The CDR3 length is 14 residues. The CDR3 reads CASSAHRGNYGYTF.

This clonotype is deemed medium-sized by its frequency. This chain connects TRBV20-1 to TRBJ2-5; the D gene TCRdb calls, TRBD1, cannot be checked with no DNA. This CDR3 contains 15 residues. Germline assignment: CDR1 DFQATT and CDR2 SNEGSKA (reference sequence). The CDR3 spells CSATGTGGNEETQYF.

Its frequency marks this clonotype as medium-sized (0.01 to 0.1%). This chain uses TRBV18 with TRBJ1-1; TCRdb selects TRBD1, and the lack of DNA leaves this call unchecked. CDR1 and CDR2 (germline): KGHSH, LQKENI. This CDR3 region has 14 residues. The CDR3 reads CASSPDSMNTEAFF.

This clonotype is medium-sized by frequency. J is TRBJ1-1 and V is TRBV6-2 or TRBV6-3; checking the TCRdb D call of TRBD1 is not possible without DNA. Germline CDR1 and CDR2: MNHEY and SVGEGT. This CDR3 is 17 amino acids long. This CDR3 is CASSLYPFQGINTEAFF.

By frequency, this clonotype registers large. The chain couples TRBV4-1 to TRBJ1-5; the D gene TCRdb calls, TRBD1, cannot be checked with no DNA. The CDR3 contains 17 residues. Germline loops: CDR1 MGHRA, CDR2 YSYEKL. The CDR3: CASSQETYRRSNQPQHF.

This clonotype is identified as medium-sized (0.01 to 0.1%) from frequency. The chain couples TRBV5-4 to TRBJ2-5; the D call from TCRdb, TRBD1, cannot be confirmed without DNA. Germline values: CDR1 SGHNT, CDR2 YYREEE (reference sequence). The length of the CDR3 is 14 residues. The CDR3 here is CASSTRTGGKTQYF.

This clonotype ranks as medium-sized in terms of frequency. The chain recombines TRBV15 with TRBJ1-4. The CDR3 is made up of 17 amino acids. Per the germline V gene, CDR1 is LNHNV and CDR2 is YYDKDF (reference sequence). The CDR3 loop reads CATSRGGPGFGSEKLFF.

This clonotype is deemed large by its frequency. This chain uses TRBV6-5 with TRBJ1-4; TCRdb gives TRBD1 as the D gene, but with no DNA this cannot be confirmed. This CDR3 comprises 16 residues. The germline gives CDR1 MNHEY, CDR2 SVGAGI. CDR3 residues: CASRPGQATTNEKLFF.

This clonotype is called large based on its frequency. The rearrangement joins TRBV3-1 to TRBJ1-1; TCRdb reports TRBD1, a call that lacks DNA to check it against. Germline V gene sequence: CDR1 LGHDT, CDR2 YNNKEL (reference sequence). The CDR3 extends over 14 amino acids. CDR3 loop: CASSLQGANTEAFF.

This clonotype registers medium-sized by frequency. V and J are TRBV6-6 and TRBJ2-7. The CDR3 runs 12 residues. Germline lookup yields CDR1 MNHNY and CDR2 SVGAGI (reference sequence). This chain's CDR3 is CASSYGPYEQYF.

Its frequency marks this clonotype as medium-sized (0.01 to 0.1%). The rearrangement uses TRBV20-1 and TRBJ1-2; TCRdb's D call, TRBD1, is unchecked because there is no DNA. Germline V gene lookup returns CDR1 DFQATT and CDR2 SNEGSKA (reference sequence). The CDR3 totals 12 residues. The CDR3 sequence is CSAKPGAYGYTF.

This clonotype registers large by frequency. This chain joins TRBV29-1 and TRBJ2-1; TCRdb's D call of TRBD1 is untestable without DNA. This CDR3 spans 13 amino acids. The germline CDR1 and CDR2 sequences are SQVTM and ANQGSEA. CDR3 amino acids: CSVEARTSNEQFF.

This clonotype counts as medium-sized by frequency. The CDR3 sequence: CASSQEPAGFGYTF. V is TRBV3-1 and J is TRBJ1-2. Germline V gives CDR1 LGHDT, CDR2 YNNKEL (reference sequence). This CDR3 spans 14 amino acids.

By frequency, this clonotype is medium-sized. J is TRBJ1-3 and V is TRBV7-9. The CDR3 has 11 residues. In germline, CDR1 is SEHNR, CDR2 FQNEAQ (reference sequence). This CDR3 reads CASSRGTTIYF.